This T cell receptor beta chain was identified in a study of cytomegalovirus exposure and HLA in healthy donors. Researchers ran the PCR with 60 Vbeta and 13 Jbeta primers. Repertoires were generated with immunoSEQ multiplex PCR, while TCRdb's copy carries only in-frame clones and drops some. The data show roughly 93,000 clones, roughly four fifths seen once. The source is a human donor in good health. The specimen was PBMCs.

CDR3 amino acids: CASSSPAGGLADTQYF. CDR3 in DNA: TGTGCCAGCAGTTCCCCAGCGGGGGGGCTGGCAGATACGCAGTATTTT. The chain employs TRBV7-9 and TRBJ2-3; 10 bases match TRBD2. Germline trimming cut 6 bases from V and 4 bases from J; bases unmatched to any gene: 10. Germline V gene sequence: CDR1 SEHNR, CDR2 FQNEAQ (reference sequence). The CDR3 runs 16 residues.